This T cell receptor (beta chain) stems from a study of T cell clonotyping in hematopoietic cell transplantation. Sequencing was performed with immunoSEQ multiplex PCR; in TCRdb, only in-frame clones are kept and a portion is missing. The sample has approximately 9,000 clones, almost 80% seen once. This clone was recorded only once. After removal of 3 bases from V and 5 bases from J, the junction contained 2 bases not matched to a gene. The germline CDR1 and CDR2 sequences are SGHRS and YFSETQ. The CDR3 has 13 residues. The TCR comes from a female patient aged 50-59 years who had an allogeneic stem cell transplant from a related donor, so the T cells may come from the graft donor. Some clones in this sample may be carry-over from other donors' samples. Sample: peripheral blood mononuclear cells, taken 180 days after allogeneic stem cell transplant. This rearrangement joins TRBV5-1 to TRBJ1-1; TRBD1 aligns across 9 bases. CDR3 nucleotides: TGCGCCAGCAGCTGGACAGGGGTTACTGAAGCTTTCTTT. Translated: CASSWTGVTEAFF. Full variable domain (outside the CDR3, taken from reference TRBV5-1 and TRBJ1-1): KAGVTQTPRYLIKTRGQQVTLSCSPISGHRSVSWYQQTPGQGLQFLFEYFSETQRNKGNFPGRFSGRQFSNSRSEMNVSTLELGDSALYLCASSWTGVTEAFFGQGTRLTVV.